These 25 T cell receptor beta chains share one sample of origin, sequenced in a study of T cell changes during pregnancy in multiple sclerosis. Profiling relied on immunoSEQ multiplex PCR, and the TCRdb table lists in-frame clones only, not all of them. This table has around 42,000 clones, just over 90% appearing once. Sequenced material: CD4+ T cells from peripheral blood mononuclear cells, taken in the third trimester of pregnancy. The receptors derive from a female donor with multiple sclerosis, enrolled in a pregnancy study.

The genes are TRBV6-4 and TRBJ1-1; D remains ambiguous. CDR3 size: 13 residues. Trimming removed 9 bases from V and 2 bases from J, with 13 bases in between. The V gene's germline CDR1 is MRHNA and CDR2 SNTAGT. Here the CDR3 DNA reads TGTGCCAGTAGTACTAGGGCCAACACTGAAGCTTTCTTT. This gives the protein CASSTRANTEAFF.

V gene TRBV15 combines with J gene TRBJ1-2, with D maybe TRBD1 (6 bases). The germline V gene encodes CDR1 LNHNV and CDR2 YYDKDF (reference sequence). The length of the CDR3 is 14 residues. Trimming shortened V by 3 bases and J by 4 bases, and 12 bases separated the two germline ends. The CDR3 bases are TGTGCCACCAGCAGCCAGGGGTACGGCTATGGCTACACCTTC. Amino acids: CATSSQGYGYGYTF.

The rearrangement joins TRBV7-9 to TRBJ2-5; 9 bases fit TRBD1. J was trimmed by 1 base and V by 5 bases; bases with no gene match: 14. CDR3 length: 18 residues. Germline V CDR1 and CDR2: SEHNR, FQNEAQ (reference sequence). CDR3 DNA: TGTGCCAGCAGCCCAGTCCCGGGACAGGGAGGGGGCCAAGAGACCCAGTACTTC. Protein sequence: CASSPVPGQGGGQETQYF.

The rearrangement links TRBV6-5 to TRBJ2-1, with 7 positions matching TRBD2. V lost 4 bases and J lost 9; bases outside the gene matches: 9. Germline assignment: CDR1 MNHEY and CDR2 SVGAGI. CDR3 length equals 14 residues. The DNA of the CDR3 is TGTGCCAGCAGTTCTGGGACTAACGTTGCTGAGCAGTTCTTC. Its translation is CASSSGTNVAEQFF.

This rearrangement joins TRBV30 to TRBJ1-1; 12 bases are a match to TRBD1. The CDR3 extends over 15 amino acids. The trim removed 2 bases at V and 3 bases at J, leaving 4 bases unmatched. CDR1 is GTSNPN and CDR2 is SVGIG in the germline V gene (reference sequence). In nucleotides, the CDR3 is TGTGCCTGGAGTCCCGGGACAGGGGGCTACACTGAAGCTTTCTTT. It encodes CAWSPGTGGYTEAFF.

The V gene is TRBV7-2, the J gene TRBJ2-5, with D perhaps TRBD2 (6 bases). The DNA end favors TRBJ2-7, so the J call may be wrong. This CDR3 spans 14 amino acids. Germline CDR1 SGHTA, CDR2 FQGNSA. This CDR3 is CASSSLGGIYEQYF. The DNA of the CDR3 is TGTGCCAGCAGCTCGTTGGGCGGGATCTACGAGCAGTACTTC.

This rearrangement joins TRBV9 to TRBJ2-2, with 10 bases identical to TRBD1. Germline CDR1 SGDLS, CDR2 YYNGEE. The CDR3 has 16 residues. J lost 5 bases, V lost 4 bases, and 8 bases had no gene match. CDR3 in amino acids: CASSYYGTGVTGELFF. CDR3 coding DNA: TGTGCCAGCAGCTACTACGGGACAGGGGTAACCGGGGAGCTGTTTTTT.

This clone was seen more than once but under ten times. The rearrangement uses TRBV28 and TRBJ1-1; TRBD1 aligns across 7 bases. This CDR3 is built from 13 residues. V trimming: 11 bases; J trimming: 1 base; junction bases outside the gene matches: 7. CDR1 is MDHEN, CDR2 SYDVKM, per germline. CDR3 in DNA: TGTGCCTGCCACAGGGGAACGAACACTGAAGCTTTCTTT. Its protein product is CACHRGTNTEAFF.

This clone has a single count. V and J are TRBV28 and TRBJ1-1, with a weak D call TRBD1 (5 bases). Between the trimmed V and J ends, which lost 8 bases and 2 bases, there was a span of 18 bases. The CDR3 has 15 residues. Germline V gene sequence: CDR1 MDHEN, CDR2 SYDVKM. The CDR3 DNA follows: TGTGCCAGCGTTCTTAAAAGGGGCGTAAACACTGAAGCTTTCTTT. Translating it yields CASVLKRGVNTEAFF.

This sequence joins TRBV4-1 and TRBJ1-2; D uncertain. Deletions cut 1 base from V and 4 bases from J, with 4 bases between. Per germline, CDR1 MGHRA and CDR2 YSYEKL. The CDR3 runs 12 residues. CDR3 protein: CASSQVSYGYTF. The DNA for the CDR3 is TGCGCCAGCAGCCAAGTTAGCTATGGCTACACCTTC.

This clone was seen once. The chain recombines TRBV7-3 with TRBJ2-1; TRBD2 might be the D (5 bases). The CDR3 totals 13 residues. Germline V gene data show CDR1 as SGHTA and CDR2 as FQGTGA. V was shortened by 4 bases and J by 5 bases, with 9 bases between the two germline ends. The DNA of the CDR3 is TGTGCCAGCAGCTCGGACTCGAACAATGAGCAGTTCTTC. Its translation is CASSSDSNNEQFF.

The chain uses TRBV9 and TRBJ2-5, with 9 bases aligning to TRBD1. V lost 4 bases, J lost 1 base, and 2 bases stayed unmatched. The CDR3 runs 14 residues. CDR1 is SGDLS, CDR2 YYNGEE, per germline. The CDR3 is CASSPTGGQETQYF. The CDR3 nucleotides are TGTGCCAGCAGCCCGACAGGGGGCCAAGAGACCCAGTACTTC.

The V and J genes are TRBV7-2 and TRBJ2-5; 9 nucleotides align to TRBD2. This CDR3 contains 16 residues. J lost 0 bases, V lost 5 bases, and 7 bases had no gene match. In germline, CDR1 is SGHTA, CDR2 FQGNSA. The CDR3 loop reads CASSDRLAVNQETQYF. In DNA, the CDR3 is TGTGCCAGCAGCGACCGACTAGCGGTAAACCAAGAGACCCAGTACTTC.

This chain joins TRBV9 and TRBJ1-2; 11 positions match TRBD1. The germline CDR1 and CDR2 sequences are SGDLS and YYNGEE. This CDR3 contains 15 residues. J was trimmed by 8 bases and V by 7 bases; bases with no gene match: 13. In DNA, the CDR3 is TGTGCCAGCGCTGTTGCCTCGGGACAGGGGGGGGGCTACACCTTC. Its protein is CASAVASGQGGGYTF.

The J gene is TRBJ1-2, the V gene TRBV28; D is possibly TRBD1 (6 bases). Germline values: CDR1 MDHEN, CDR2 SYDVKM. V shed 2 bases and J shed 4 bases, with 14 bases lying between them. The CDR3 spans 15 residues. This CDR3 is CASSLVPVDSYGYTF. The DNA for the CDR3 is TGTGCCAGCAGTTTAGTCCCGGTGGACAGCTATGGCTACACCTTC.

The chain uses TRBV6-5 and TRBJ2-1, with TRBD2 matching over 12 bases. With V trimmed by 1 base and J by 7 bases, 5 bases remained unmatched. The CDR3 runs to 16 residues. Germline CDR1 MNHEY, CDR2 SVGAGI. The CDR3, as DNA: TGTGCCAGCAGTTACTTACTAGCGGGAGGACCGAATGAGCAGTTCTTC. Its translation is CASSYLLAGGPNEQFF.

The gene calls are TRBV5-8 and TRBJ1-1; D may be TRBD1 (5 bases). V lost 0 bases to trimming and J lost 10 bases, with 16 bases between them. Germline V lookup: CDR1 SGHTS, CDR2 YDEGEE. The CDR3 loop spans 14 amino acids. DNA of the CDR3: TGTGCCAGCAGCTTGGATTTCGGGGGTGGGAGAGCTTTCTTT. Translated: CASSLDFGGGRAFF. Complete variable domain (other parts from reference TRBV5-8 and TRBJ1-1): EAGVTQSPTHLIKTRGQQATLRCSPISGHTSVYWYQQALGLGLQFLLWYDEGEERNRGNFPPRFSGRQFPNYSSELNVNALELEDSALYLCASSLDFGGGRAFFGQGTRLTVV.

V gene TRBV19 combines with J gene TRBJ1-1; tentative D call: TRBD1 (6 bases). Between the trimmed V and J ends, which lost 6 bases and 4 bases, there was a span of 18 bases. The CDR3 covers 15 residues. The germline V gene encodes CDR1 LNHDA and CDR2 SQIVND (reference sequence). The CDR3 here is CASRPNRERITEAFF. Written as DNA, the CDR3 is TGTGCCAGTAGACCCAACAGGGAGAGGATCACTGAAGCTTTCTTT.

The chain couples TRBV5-6 to TRBJ1-3; the match to TRBD1 covers 7 bases. V was clipped by 3 bases and J by 4 bases; unmatched bases: 4. Germline assignment: CDR1 SGHDT and CDR2 YYEEEE. The CDR3 consists of 14 residues. CDR3 sequence (DNA): TGTGCCAGCAGCTACCGGGACAGCGGAAACACCATATATTTT. Encoded protein: CASSYRDSGNTIYF.

The chain couples TRBV6-6 to TRBJ2-7; 11 bases are a match to TRBD2. From germline, CDR1 is MNHNY and CDR2 SVGAGI (reference sequence). Germline trimming cut 7 bases from V and 3 bases from J; bases unmatched to any gene: 5. CDR3 length equals 14 residues. The CDR3 here is CASTPTSGNYEQYF. CDR3 nucleotides: TGTGCCAGCACCCCGACTAGCGGGAACTACGAGCAGTACTTC.

The chain combines TRBV7-9 with TRBJ2-7; D remains ambiguous. This CDR3 region has 17 residues. V lost 1 base to trimming and J lost 0 bases, with 16 bases between them. The germline V gene encodes CDR1 SEHNR and CDR2 FQNEAQ (reference sequence). CDR3 in DNA: TGTGCCAGCAGCTTAGGCGGTTTGCGGCAGAGCTCCTACGAGCAGTACTTC. It translates to CASSLGGLRQSSYEQYF.

This chain connects TRBV29-1 to TRBJ1-1; D is unclear. CDR3 length equals 13 residues. Germline V gives CDR1 SQVTM, CDR2 ANQGSEA. Trimming pared 7 bases from V and 0 bases from J, leaving 12 bases between. The CDR3 loop reads CSAPGQMNTEAFF. As DNA, the CDR3 is TGCAGCGCCCCTGGGCAGATGAACACTGAAGCTTTCTTT.

The gene calls are TRBV6-5 and TRBJ1-1; D is perhaps TRBD1 (6 bases). The germline gives CDR1 MNHEY, CDR2 SVGAGI. Trimming took off 10 bases at V and 1 base at J, with 13 bases between the two ends. The CDR3 is 13 amino acids. The CDR3 sequence is CATRGGRNTEAFF. CDR3 in DNA: TGTGCCACCCGGGGGGGGCGGAACACTGAAGCTTTCTTT.

V usage is TRBV9 and J usage is TRBJ1-4; perhaps TRBD1 as D (5 bases). CDR1 and CDR2 (germline): SGDLS, YYNGEE. The CDR3 consists of 16 residues. V shed 0 bases and J shed 3 bases, with 12 bases lying between them. The DNA for the CDR3 is TGTGCCAGCAGCGTAGCGCAGGGAACGGCTAATGAAAAACTGTTTTTT. Translating gives CASSVAQGTANEKLFF.

This chain uses TRBV28 with TRBJ1-5; 9 bases map to TRBD1. This CDR3 has 16 residues. Germline CDR1 MDHEN, CDR2 SYDVKM. With 5 bases clipped from V and 6 bases from J, the junction kept 11 bases outside the gene matches. As DNA, the CDR3 is TGTGCCAGCAGTACCAACCGGGACAGGGTGGGTCAGCCCCAGCATTTT. Its translation: CASSTNRDRVGQPQHF.